What follows is one TCR beta chain and its context. Its specificity is unknown. Germline CDR1 is GTSNPN and CDR2 is SVGIG (reference sequence). CDR3 length: 14 amino acids. V dropped 4 bases and J dropped 2 bases, with 13 bases sitting between them. The source of the sample is a study of somatic mutations in cytotoxic T cells in rheumatoid arthritis. Points from the study as a whole: Antigenic targets recognized by the expanded CD8+ clones remained undetermined.

Measured with immunoSEQ multiplex PCR; TCRdb has only the in-frame clones, and not every one. The sample includes about 29,000 clones, around 84% of them seen just once. The sample comprised CD8+ T cells sorted from blood. V usage is TRBV30 and J usage is TRBJ2-3, with a weak D call TRBD2 (6 bases). The clonotype originates from an adult with rheumatoid arthritis. CDR3 amino acids: CAWTSSAHTDTQYF. In nucleotides, the CDR3 is TGTGCCTGGACTTCTAGCGCGCACACAGATACGCAGTATTTT.